This T cell receptor (beta chain) was sequenced in a study of T cells after yellow fever vaccination. Whole-study results and caveats: Clones from primary vaccination mostly reappeared after the booster (around 96% CD4, over 85% CD8). Contaminants from the bulk population, in the form of abundant clonotypes, could be found in FACS-sorted repertoires. The study found a weaker secondary response that peaked faster, day 5 versus 15.

V lost 6 bases, J lost 4 bases, and 7 bases stayed unmatched. Germline V gives CDR1 MNHEY, CDR2 SVGAGI. The CDR3 sequence is 14 residues long. Researchers made TCR cDNA using 5'RACE template switching, and this step added a universal primer site and UMIs. Using its own MiXCR run on the 5' RACE reads, TCRdb lists one record per CDR3 protein. The sample lists 27,000 or so distinct CDR3 sequences; roughly 4.5% were seen once. This clonotype came up many times. This receptor was obtained from a young man who received the YFV17D yellow fever vaccine. The J gene is TRBJ1-2, the V gene TRBV6-5; TRBD1 matches 8 bases. Specimen: PBMCs, either bulk or a sorted T-cell subset (CD4+, CD8+, memory, or dextramer-sorted; not recorded which), collected on the day of the yellow fever booster vaccination. CDR3 bases: TGTGCCAGCAGCCCGGGACAGGCCCGCTATGGCTACACCTTC. It is translated as CASSPGQARYGYTF.